The 32 T cell receptor beta chains given below trace back to one sample, sequenced in a study of cytomegalovirus exposure and HLA in healthy donors (TCRdb year 2017). Library construction relied on the immunoSEQ multiplex PCR assay. For the multiplex PCR, a mixture combining 60 forward primers for TCR Vbeta segments and 13 reverse primers for TCR Jbeta segments was used. As stored in TCRdb, this immuneACCESS dataset retains in-frame rearrangements with V and J assigned. A fraction of the clones does not appear; measured against another copy, unresolved V genes explain less than half of the discrepancy, and the remainder lacks a known reason. Across this sample there are about 110,000 clones, with about 70% seen only once. Less than 3.5% of the sample rests with the top ten. The material sequenced was PBMCs. The receptors originated from a female donor in good health and CMV-seronegative.

The chain couples TRBV13 to TRBJ2-3; D is ambiguous. Germline CDR1 and CDR2: PRHDT and FYEKMQ (reference sequence). With 1 base removed from V and 1 base from J, the gap between germline ends came to 6 bases. The CDR3 spans 14 residues. The CDR3 protein is CASSLAAGTDTQYF. The CDR3 nucleotides are TGTGCCAGCAGCTTAGCTGCGGGCACAGATACGCAGTATTTT.

This clone was detected a few times. This chain uses TRBV5-5 with TRBJ2-7; TRBD1 matches at 9 bases. The V segment lost 3 bases and the J segment 4 bases; nucleotides outside the gene matches: 8. This CDR3 is built from 15 residues. CDR1 SGHKS and CDR2 YYEKEE come from the germline V gene (reference sequence). The CDR3 bases are TGTGCCAGCAGCTCACTAGGGACAGGGAGTTACGAGCAGTACTTC. Amino acids: CASSSLGTGSYEQYF.

This sequence joins TRBV5-1 and TRBJ1-2; tentative D call: TRBD1 (6 bases). The CDR3 is 18 amino acids. V lost 4 bases and J 0 bases, leaving 22 bases between the germline ends. The germline V gene has CDR1 SGHRS and CDR2 YFSETQ. CDR3 DNA sequence: TGCGCCAGCAGCGCCGGACAGATTCTTCGAGTAGCTAACTATGGCTACACCTTC. Translation: CASSAGQILRVANYGYTF.

This clone was picked up one time. V gene TRBV29-1 combines with J gene TRBJ2-7; 11 bases line up with TRBD2. The CDR3 is made up of 15 amino acids. V lost 6 bases, J lost 3 bases, and 10 bases stayed unmatched. Germline CDR1 SQVTM, CDR2 ANQGSEA. CDR3 in amino acids: CSVLPTSGSYYEQYF. CDR3 sequence (DNA): TGCAGCGTCCTCCCCACTAGCGGGAGTTACTACGAGCAGTACTTC.

The gene calls are TRBV15 and TRBJ2-5, with 15 bases that match TRBD2. The CDR3 is 16 residues long. Germline assignment: CDR1 LNHNV and CDR2 YYDKDF (reference sequence). After removal of 3 bases from V and 5 bases from J, the junction contained 4 bases not matched to a gene. In DNA, the CDR3 is TGTGCCACCAGCAGGGGGACTAGCGGGAGGTCTGAGACCCAGTACTTC. The encoded protein is CATSRGTSGRSETQYF.

The chain links TRBV29-1 to TRBJ2-3, with D possibly matching TRBD1 (6 bases). Germline-derived CDR1 and CDR2 are SQVTM and ANQGSEA. CDR3 length equals 13 residues. V shed 7 bases and J shed 6 bases, with 17 bases lying between them. In DNA, the CDR3 is TGCAGCGCCGCGGACAGAGGGTGGGATACGCAGTATTTT. Protein sequence: CSAADRGWDTQYF.

The chain carries TRBV7-2 and TRBJ2-5, with D perhaps matching TRBD1 (7 bases). V lost 3 bases and J 5 bases, leaving 13 bases between the germline ends. The CDR3 consists of 14 residues. The germline V gene encodes CDR1 SGHTA and CDR2 FQGNSA. This CDR3 reads CASSLAGGFETQYF. The CDR3 DNA reads TGTGCCAGCAGCTTGGCAGGGGGGTTCGAGACCCAGTACTTC.

The rearrangement uses TRBV7-2 and TRBJ1-5; D is ambiguous. The CDR3 length is 15 residues. Per the germline V gene, CDR1 is SGHTA and CDR2 is FQGNSA. V lost 3 bases, J lost 3 bases, and 12 bases lay in between. The CDR3 DNA reads TGTGCCAGCAGCTTCAGCGGCAGCCCCAATCAGCCCCAGCATTTT. Its translation: CASSFSGSPNQPQHF.

V and J are TRBV7-6 and TRBJ2-2; no clear D. From germline, CDR1 is SGHVS and CDR2 FNYEAQ. The CDR3 contains 14 residues. V lost 2 bases, J lost 9 bases, and 13 bases lay in between. CDR3 coding DNA: TGTGCCAGCAGCTTACAGCCGCGAGCGTGGGAGCTGTTTTTT. It is translated as CASSLQPRAWELFF. The whole variable domain, filled in from reference TRBV7-6 and TRBJ2-2, reads GAGVSQSPRYKVTKRGQDVALRCDPISGHVSLYWYRQALGQGPEFLTYFNYEAQQDKSGLPNDRFSAERPEGSISTLTIQRTEQRDSAMYRCASSLQPRAWELFFGEGSRLTVL.

J is TRBJ2-3 and V is TRBV10-2; the match to TRBD1 covers 7 bases. Germline CDR1 and CDR2: WSHSY and SAAADI. This CDR3 has 15 amino acids. The junction had 11 bases not matched to a gene; V was cut back by 6 bases and J by 5 bases. CDR3 residues: CASSPTGRGGDTQYF. CDR3 sequence (DNA): TGCGCCAGCAGCCCGACAGGGAGAGGGGGAGATACGCAGTATTTT.

J is TRBJ2-7 and V is TRBV11-3; maybe TRBD2 (5 bases). Germline-derived CDR1 and CDR2 are SGHNT and YENEEA. CDR3 length: 15 amino acids. The germline V and J ends were trimmed by 1 base and 1 base, with 11 bases remaining between them. CDR3 region: CASSLVGEGSYEQYF. The CDR3 DNA reads TGTGCCAGCAGCTTAGTGGGAGAAGGGTCCTACGAGCAGTACTTC.

CDR3 DNA: TGTGCCATCAGGCGACAGCTACAAGAGACCCAGTACTTC. Protein: CAIRRQLQETQYF. V gene TRBV10-3 combines with J gene TRBJ2-5; weak D call: TRBD1 (5 bases). The V gene's germline CDR1 is ENHRY and CDR2 SYGVKD. V lost 6 bases to trimming and J lost 2 bases, with 10 bases between them. This CDR3 spans 13 amino acids.

The CDR3 loop reads CASSRTGGTYNEQFF. CDR3 DNA sequence: TGTGCCAGCAGTAGGACAGGGGGAACCTACAATGAGCAGTTCTTC. The chain is built from TRBV6-5 and TRBJ2-1; 10 nucleotides align to TRBD1. The CDR3 length is 15 residues. V gave up 5 bases and J gave up 2 bases; unmatched junction bases: 3. Germline-derived CDR1 and CDR2 are MNHEY and SVGAGI.

The gene calls are TRBV27 and TRBJ2-7; 10 bases match TRBD2. V lost 8 bases and J lost 0; bases outside the gene matches: 1. CDR1 and CDR2 (germline): MNHEY, SMNVEV (reference sequence). The length of the CDR3 is 13 residues. The CDR3 DNA reads TGTGCCAGCCGGACTAGCGGCTCCTACGAGCAGTACTTC. This sequence encodes CASRTSGSYEQYF.

V usage is TRBV7-8 and J usage is TRBJ1-2, with TRBD1 identical over 8 bases. Trimming removed 5 bases from V and 8 bases from J; junction bases left unmatched: 7. Germline loops: CDR1 SGHVS, CDR2 FQNEAQ. This CDR3 spans 13 amino acids. DNA of the CDR3: TGTGCCAGCAGCCCTCGACAGGGGAGAGGCTACACCTTC. It encodes CASSPRQGRGYTF.

This clone turned up a few times. The J gene is TRBJ1-1, the V gene TRBV7-2; D is perhaps TRBD1 (5 bases). Germline V gives CDR1 SGHTA, CDR2 FQGNSA. The CDR3 runs 14 residues. Trimming cost V 2 bases and J 4 bases, with 11 bases left between them. The DNA of the CDR3 is TGTGCCAGCAGCTTAAGGGGCCGAAGCACTGAAGCTTTCTTT. This gives the protein CASSLRGRSTEAFF.

This chain connects TRBV19 to TRBJ2-1; 10 bases line up with TRBD1. Germline assignment: CDR1 LNHDA and CDR2 SQIVND (reference sequence). The CDR3 runs to 17 residues. V trimming: 10 bases; J trimming: 6 bases; junction bases outside the gene matches: 18. DNA for the CDR3: TGTGCCACCCTCTCATACGTTTCCGGGACAGGGGCCAATGAGCAGTTCTTC. This sequence encodes CATLSYVSGTGANEQFF.

The genes are TRBV7-3 and TRBJ2-1; TRBD2 agrees at 8 bases. The junction had 9 bases not matched to a gene; V was cut back by 5 bases and J by 9 bases. The CDR3 has 14 residues. Germline V lookup: CDR1 SGHTA, CDR2 FQGTGA. The CDR3 coding sequence is TGTGCCAGCAGCCGGACGGGGGGGCCTAGTGAGCAGTTCTTC. It is translated as CASSRTGGPSEQFF.

The rearrangement joins TRBV7-8 to TRBJ1-5, with D possibly matching TRBD1 (5 bases). V was cut by 4 bases and J by 0 bases, with 19 bases left in between. The CDR3 is made up of 18 amino acids. Germline lookup yields CDR1 SGHVS and CDR2 FQNEAQ. CDR3 DNA sequence: TGTGCCAGCAGCTGGAGGGCAGGGAGGTTGGATAGCAATCAGCCCCAGCATTTT. Translating it yields CASSWRAGRLDSNQPQHF.

The V and J genes are TRBV30 and TRBJ1-1; D perhaps matches TRBD1 (5 bases). The CDR3 contains 15 residues. V was clipped by 2 bases and J by 1 base, with 14 bases between them. The V gene's germline CDR1 is GTSNPN and CDR2 SVGIG (reference sequence). CDR3 DNA: TGTGCCTGGAGTCCAGGAGGGGATTGGAACACTGAAGCTTTCTTT. The encoded protein is CAWSPGGDWNTEAFF.

The gene calls are TRBV11-2 and TRBJ1-4, with D perhaps TRBD1 (5 bases). Per the germline V gene, CDR1 is SGHAT and CDR2 is FQNNGV. V was shortened by 4 bases and J by 7 bases, with 13 bases between the two germline ends. CDR3 length: 14 amino acids. CDR3 in amino acids: CASSSTLQGEKLFF. The CDR3 nucleotides read TGTGCCAGCAGCTCCACCCTTCAGGGTGAAAAACTGTTTTTT.

This chain uses TRBV2 with TRBJ2-5; 12 bases agree with TRBD2. Germline V gene lookup returns CDR1 SNHLY and CDR2 FYNNEI. Trimming removed 7 bases from V and 5 bases from J; junction bases left unmatched: 5. The CDR3 contains 14 residues. Written as DNA, the CDR3 is TGTGCCAGCAAACCCGGGACTAGCGGGGAGACCCAGTACTTC. Translating gives CASKPGTSGETQYF.

This chain joins TRBV28 and TRBJ1-5; the match to TRBD1 covers 7 bases. The CDR3 covers 15 residues. The junction had 5 bases not matched to a gene; V was cut back by 6 bases and J by 0 bases. CDR1 MDHEN and CDR2 SYDVKM come from the germline V gene. This chain's CDR3 is CASSRWDSSNQPQHF. Here the CDR3 DNA reads TGTGCCAGCAGCCGCTGGGACAGTAGCAATCAGCCCCAGCATTTT.

The rearrangement joins TRBV30 to TRBJ1-2, with TRBD1 identical over 8 bases. The germline CDR1 and CDR2 sequences are GTSNPN and SVGIG (reference sequence). Losses at the gene ends were 2 bases for V and 4 bases for J; bases not matched to a gene: 12. The CDR3 spans 16 residues. The CDR3 region has the DNA TGTGCCTGGAGTTCCCTATCCTCCGGGACAGGCTATGGCTACACCTTC. Protein sequence: CAWSSLSSGTGYGYTF.

The chain employs TRBV27 and TRBJ1-5; 8 nucleotides match TRBD1. The CDR3 runs 19 residues. The junction had 19 bases not matched to a gene; V was cut back by 5 bases and J by 4 bases. The germline gives CDR1 MNHEY, CDR2 SMNVEV (reference sequence). In DNA form, the CDR3 reads TGTGCCAGCAGTCCTTCCTCCGGGCAGGGGGCTTTGGGAAATCAGCCCCAGCATTTT. Protein sequence: CASSPSSGQGALGNQPQHF.

The chain links TRBV5-1 to TRBJ2-1; 9 bases fit TRBD2. The V gene end was trimmed by 4 bases and the J gene end by 8 bases; junction bases not matched to a gene: 10. CDR3 length: 15 residues. Germline V gene lookup returns CDR1 SGHRS and CDR2 YFSETQ. In nucleotides, the CDR3 is TGCGCCAGCAGCATAGTCGGACGCGGGGGGGATGAGCAGTTCTTC. Its translation: CASSIVGRGGDEQFF.

This clone was seen more than once but under ten times. J is TRBJ2-1 and V is TRBV14; 8 bases are a match to TRBD2. V lost 0 bases to trimming and J lost 9 bases; unmatched junction nucleotides: 10. From germline, CDR1 is SGHDN and CDR2 FVKESK. The CDR3 has 16 amino acids. The CDR3: CASSQEFGRAKGEQFF. Written as DNA, the CDR3 is TGTGCCAGCAGCCAAGAATTCGGGAGGGCCAAGGGTGAGCAGTTCTTC.

This clone was found a few times. V gene TRBV18 combines with J gene TRBJ1-1; a possible D gene is TRBD1 (6 bases). Trimming cost V 4 bases and J 0 bases, with 6 bases left between them. The CDR3 has 13 amino acids. The germline V gene has CDR1 KGHSH and CDR2 LQKENI. The CDR3 sequence is CASSRDMNTEAFF. The CDR3 region has the DNA TGTGCCAGCTCACGGGACATGAACACTGAAGCTTTCTTT. The full variable domain, its missing parts supplied by reference TRBV18 and TRBJ1-1, is NAGVMQNPRHLVRRRGQEARLRCSPMKGHSHVYWYRQLPEEGLKFMVYLQKENIIDESGMPKERFSAEFPKEGPSILRIQQVVRGDSAAYFCASSRDMNTEAFFGQGTRLTVV.

The rearrangement joins TRBV30 to TRBJ2-1; TRBD2 matches at 10 bases. CDR3 length equals 16 residues. With V trimmed by 4 bases and J by 4 bases, 10 bases remained unmatched. CDR1 and CDR2 from the germline V gene are GTSNPN and SVGIG (reference sequence). The chain's CDR3 is CAWKASGSPKYNEQFF. The CDR3 DNA sequence: TGTGCCTGGAAGGCTAGCGGGAGCCCGAAGTACAATGAGCAGTTCTTC.

The V gene is TRBV21-1, the J gene TRBJ1-1; the tabulated D call, TRBD1, remains unverified against the DNA. TRBV21-1 is listed as a pseudogene. CDR3 length: 14 amino acids. DNA for the CDR3: TGTGCCAGCAGCATAGGGCAGGGGTCAACCAAAGCTTTCTTT. This encodes CASSIGQGSTKAFF.

The chain employs TRBV29-1 and TRBJ2-1; 8 positions match TRBD2. CDR1 and CDR2 (germline): SQVTM, ANQGSEA. The CDR3 contains 13 residues. V shed 3 bases and J 8 bases; nucleotides not matched to a gene: 6. CDR3 in amino acids: CSVDREGPHEQFF. CDR3 coding DNA: TGCAGCGTTGACCGGGAGGGCCCCCATGAGCAGTTCTTC.

This clone was detected only a few times. The rearrangement links TRBV7-2 to TRBJ2-1, with TRBD2 as a possible D gene (6 bases). The V and J ends lost 1 base and 6 bases respectively, with 16 bases between them. This CDR3 is built from 16 residues. CDR1 SGHTA and CDR2 FQGNSA come from the germline V gene. The DNA for the CDR3 is TGTGCCAGCAGCTTAGAAGGGACTTATAGGGGCAATGAGCAGTTCTTC. Translating it yields CASSLEGTYRGNEQFF.